The clone carrying this T cell receptor beta chain is classed as medium-sized (0.01 to 0.1%). TCRdb re-analyzed the PCR reads using MiXCR. The sample comprises 26,000 or so clones, roughly 3.5% of which are singletons, and roughly 3.1% rests with the top ten. Trimming stripped 6 bases from V and 4 bases from J, with 19 bases between. The CDR3 extends over 16 amino acids. Germline CDR1 reads MDHEN; CDR2 reads SYDVKM. The data were obtained in a study of metastatic and nonmetastatic thyroid tumors. No treatment had been given to any patient before thyroid surgery. The chain couples TRBV28 to TRBJ1-5, with D unresolved. Sequences were obtained from blood. The TCR originated in a male donor with papillary thyroid cancer or a benign thyroid nodule (not recorded which). Some clones in this sample may be carry-over from other donors' samples. CDR3 bases: TGTGCCAGCAGCCCCCCGGGGTCAGATAGTAATCAGCCCCAGCATTTT. Translated, it gives CASSPPGSDSNQPQHF.